Listed here is a single T cell receptor beta chain. The data were taken from a study of blood T cell repertoires in COVID-19. The method was immunoSEQ multiplex PCR; TCRdb's version includes in-frame clones alone and lacks a portion of them. Of about 280,000 clones in the sample, around 86% are singletons; the top ten hold less than 2.5%. Trimming left V 4 bases short and J 2 bases short, with 9 bases between. Germline V gene data show CDR1 as SGHVS and CDR2 as FNYEAQ. The CDR3 runs 15 residues. The receptor comes from a middle-aged man with acute or convalescent COVID-19. The chain couples TRBV7-6 to TRBJ2-6, with D possibly being TRBD2 (5 bases). Sequences were obtained from peripheral blood. The DNA for the CDR3 is TGTGCCAGCAGCTCGAGGGCAGCTGGGGCCAACGTCCTGACTTTC. Amino acid sequence: CASSSRAAGANVLTF.